This T cell receptor (beta chain) was obtained from a study of blood T cell repertoires in COVID-19. Study at large: COVID-19 samples collected from the United States, Italy and Spain covered acute and convalescent phases.

Per the original methods: Scientists estimated how many nucleated cells there were by amplifying reference gene primers. The table came from immunoSEQ multiplex PCR; TCRdb's copy has only in-frame clones and leaves some out. V and J calls and clone size come straight from that table; D and trimming were deduced from the DNA. Of fewer than 400,000 clones listed, about 85% are singletons. During the 2 weeks before they entered the study, exposed participants had met someone with a PCR-confirmed or clinician-diagnosed COVID-19 case. V shed 0 bases and J shed 0 bases, with 9 bases lying between them. The germline V gene encodes CDR1 SGHDN and CDR2 FVKESK. The CDR3 is 16 amino acids.

Sequencing input: PBMCs or T cells enriched from blood (not recorded which). The chain carries TRBV14 and TRBJ1-3; D not certain. The TCR comes from a woman in her thirties who had been exposed to COVID-19. The CDR3 bases are TGTGCCAGCAGCCAAGAACTAGTGGGCTCTGGAAACACCATATATTTT. This gives the protein CASSQELVGSGNTIYF.